Below, 18 T cell receptor beta chains from the same sample are listed, as sequenced in a study of blood T cells in healthy people across ages. The second PCR ran about 6 to 12 cycles with a sample-barcoded 5' primer and J-beta primers. TCRdb ran MiXCR on the 5' RACE reads and lists one entry per CDR3 protein. The sample includes some 900,000 distinct CDR3 sequences, approximately 49% of them seen just once. Material: blood. The receptors shown here come from a man under 40 in good health.

A note on this clonotype: Germline is not matched at one junction end, which may reflect a read error. The rearrangement links TRBV10-3 to TRBJ2-1, with D possibly being TRBD2 (5 bases). The CDR3 sequence is 13 residues long. Germline CDR1 is ENHRY and CDR2 is SYGVKD. The CDR3 coding sequence is TGTGCCATCAGCGAGTCCGCGGGTACTGAGCAGTTCTTC. It specifies CAISESAGTEQFF.

V usage is TRBV6-2 or TRBV6-3 and J usage is TRBJ2-3; D is undetermined. This CDR3 has 14 amino acids. Deletions cut 5 bases from V and 0 bases from J, with 9 bases between. From germline, CDR1 is MNHEY and CDR2 SVGEGT. This chain's CDR3 is CASSDEWSTDTQYF. Here the CDR3 DNA reads TGTGCCAGCAGTGACGAATGGAGCACAGATACGCAGTATTTT.

The chain joins TRBV7-2 to TRBJ2-7; tentatively, D is TRBD1 (6 bases). The germline V gene encodes CDR1 SGHTA and CDR2 FQGNSA. The CDR3 is made up of 14 amino acids. The V and J ends lost 7 bases and 0 bases respectively, with 13 bases between them. The CDR3 loop is CASTGQLSSYEQYF. The CDR3 DNA follows: TGTGCCAGCACCGGACAGCTTAGCTCCTACGAGCAGTACTTC.

The chain combines TRBV20-1 with TRBJ2-3; 8 bases are a match to TRBD2. Germline V CDR1 and CDR2: DFQATT, SNEGSKA (reference sequence). After removal of 5 bases from V and 2 bases from J, the junction contained 6 bases not matched to a gene. There are 14 residues in the CDR3. The CDR3 DNA sequence: TGCAGTGCTCCCCAGCGGGGGTCCACAGATACGCAGTATTTT. Translated: CSAPQRGSTDTQYF.

The V and J genes are TRBV6-2 or TRBV6-3 and TRBJ2-4; 7 nucleotides align to TRBD2. Judging by the DNA end, TRBJ2-5 fits better; the J call may be wrong. CDR3 length equals 15 residues. CDR1 and CDR2 (germline): MNHEY, SVGEGT. The CDR3 DNA reads as TGTGCCAGCAGTTACCCGGGGGGACGTCAAGAGACCCAGTACTTC. Encoded protein: CASSYPGGRQETQYF.

This clonotype was seen more than once but under ten times. V usage is TRBV27 and J usage is TRBJ2-3, with 11 bases lining up with TRBD2. Per germline, CDR1 MNHEY and CDR2 SMNVEV (reference sequence). V dropped 3 bases and J dropped 5; count of bases not matched to a gene: 7. The CDR3 has 16 residues. The CDR3 region has the DNA TGTGCCAGCAGTTTCGTAGCGGGGGGGCAGGGAGATACGCAGTATTTT. Translated, it gives CASSFVAGGQGDTQYF.

The chain links TRBV6-5 to TRBJ2-3, with 7 bases that match TRBD1. CDR1 is MNHEY, CDR2 SVGAGI, per germline. V was pared by 7 bases and J by 3 bases, with 7 bases of the junction left unmatched. This CDR3 spans 14 amino acids. This CDR3 reads CASTDRERTDTQYF. The DNA of the CDR3 is TGTGCCAGCACCGACAGGGAGAGAACAGATACGCAGTATTTT.

This chain uses TRBV4-1 with TRBJ2-5, with D possibly being TRBD1 (5 bases). Trimming stripped 1 base from V and 5 bases from J, with 8 bases between. This CDR3 is 13 amino acids long. Germline CDR1 and CDR2: MGHRA and YSYEKL. The CDR3 reads CASSQAGFETQYF. Written as DNA, the CDR3 is TGCGCCAGCAGCCAAGCAGGGTTTGAGACCCAGTACTTC.

This clonotype was observed many times. CDR3 DNA sequence: TGCAGTGCTACAGGGTGGTACGAGCAGTACTTC. It translates to CSATGWYEQYF. This chain uses TRBV20-1 with TRBJ2-7; D possibly corresponds to TRBD1 (5 bases). Trimming took off 4 bases at V and 4 bases at J, with 8 bases between the two ends. Per the germline V gene, CDR1 is DFQATT and CDR2 is SNEGSKA (reference sequence). The CDR3 is 11 residues long.

This clonotype was counted only a few times. The rearrangement links TRBV28 to TRBJ2-7, with D unclear. In germline, CDR1 is MDHEN, CDR2 SYDVKM. The V end lost 7 bases, the J end lost 0 bases, and 16 bases lay between the germline ends. There are 15 residues in the CDR3. In DNA, the CDR3 is TGTGCCAGCACCCCGTGGGCCAGGAGCTCCTACGAGCAGTACTTC. Its protein is CASTPWARSSYEQYF. Filled out from reference TRBV28 and TRBJ2-7, the complete variable domain reads DVKVTQSSRYLVKRTGEKVFLECVQDMDHENMFWYRQDPGLGLRLIYFSYDVKMKEKGDIPEGYSVSREKKERFSLILESASTNQTSMYLCASTPWARSSYEQYFGPGTRLTVT.

This sequence joins TRBV7-2 and TRBJ2-7, with D unresolved. The V end lost 6 bases, the J end lost 0 bases, and 12 bases lay between the germline ends. CDR1 is SGHTA, CDR2 FQGNSA, per germline. The CDR3 contains 14 residues. The CDR3 spells CASSLSGLSYEQYF. The CDR3 bases are TGTGCCAGCAGTCTTTCAGGTCTCTCCTACGAGCAGTACTTC.

The CDR3 DNA reads TGTGCCAGCAGAGATAGACAGGCCACTGACGTGGGTGAGCAGTACTTC. This gives the protein CASRDRQATDVGEQYF. The chain couples TRBV2 to TRBJ2-5; a weak D match, TRBD1 (6 bases). Germline assignment: CDR1 SNHLY and CDR2 FYNNEI. The CDR3 runs 16 residues. V gave up 6 bases and J gave up 11 bases, with 28 bases separating them.

This chain links TRBV20-1 with TRBJ2-3; TRBD2 matches 8 bases. The CDR3 is 15 amino acids. Germline V gene data show CDR1 as DFQATT and CDR2 as SNEGSKA (reference sequence). J lost 2 bases, V lost 5 bases, and 9 bases had no gene match. In DNA, the CDR3 is TGCAGTGCTGGTCGAACTAGCGGAACCACAGATACGCAGTATTTT. This codes for CSAGRTSGTTDTQYF.

The V call is TRBV28, the J call TRBJ1-4; possibly TRBD1 for D (6 bases). CDR1 and CDR2 (germline): MDHEN, SYDVKM. Trimming pared 7 bases from V and 7 bases from J, leaving 25 bases between. The CDR3 sequence is 17 residues long. The CDR3 region has the DNA TGTGCCAGCACCCAACTCGGACAGAATCCCGGGGGTGAAAAACTGTTTTTT. This translates into CASTQLGQNPGGEKLFF. The whole variable domain, filled in from reference TRBV28 and TRBJ1-4, reads DVKVTQSSRYLVKRTGEKVFLECVQDMDHENMFWYRQDPGLGLRLIYFSYDVKMKEKGDIPEGYSVSREKKERFSLILESASTNQTSMYLCASTQLGQNPGGEKLFFGSGTQLSVL.

This clonotype was seen ten or more times. The J gene is TRBJ2-5, the V gene TRBV7-2; D gene ambiguous. V was pared by 4 bases and J by 3 bases, with 12 bases between. Germline CDR1 and CDR2: SGHTA and FQGNSA. The CDR3 spans 14 residues. The CDR3 DNA is TGTGCCAGCAGCTCCTCCTCCATTAAAGAGACCCAGTACTTC. Translation: CASSSSSIKETQYF.

This clonotype was picked up many times. The V and J genes are TRBV12-3 or TRBV12-4 and TRBJ1-2; the D is unclear. This CDR3 region has 11 residues. V lost 5 bases, J lost 3 bases, and 4 bases lay in between. The CDR3 spells CASSPDYGYTF. In DNA form, the CDR3 reads TGTGCCAGCAGTCCCGACTATGGCTACACCTTC.

The DNA for the CDR3 is TGCGCCAGCAGAAAACCATCTTACGAGCAGAACAATGAGCAGTTCTTC. It yields the protein CASRKPSYEQNNEQFF. The chain links TRBV5-1 to TRBJ2-1, with D unresolved. CDR1 and CDR2 from the germline V gene are SGHRS and YFSETQ. The CDR3 length is 16 residues. The ends were cut back, 5 bases at V and 5 bases at J, with 20 bases in the middle.

This clonotype occurred a few times. The genes are TRBV6-2 or TRBV6-3 and TRBJ2-4, with D unclear. Judging by the DNA end, TRBJ2-7 fits better; the J call may be wrong. The CDR3 consists of 17 residues. CDR1 and CDR2 (germline): MNHEY, SVGEGT. As DNA, the CDR3 is TGTGCCAGCAGTTACTCACTCGGAGCCTTCGGAACCTACGAGCAGTACTTC. It codes for CASSYSLGAFGTYEQYF.